One sample yielded the 24 T cell receptor beta chains listed below, sequenced in a study of human T cells and chemical hapten exposure. Time point in this sample: patch test 1, 2 weeks after DPC sensitization. As to treatment: therapeutic diphenylcyclopropenone sensitization with weekly scalp DPC. From the RACE reads, TCRdb called clonotypes with MiXCR, one entry per CDR3 protein. The top ten clones hold 13% of a sample with 45,000 to 70,000 distinct CDR3 sequences, 9.3% of them seen once. This material consisted of whole blood, taken in connection with sensitization to the hapten diphenylcyclopropenone (DPC). These receptors came from a woman aged 40 to 50 with alopecia areata. Some clones in this sample may be carry-over from other donors' samples.

This chain connects TRBV19 to TRBJ1-1; a possible D gene is TRBD1 (6 bases). CDR3 length: 14 amino acids. Trimming took 6 bases from V and 6 from J, leaving 17 bases between them. Germline V gene lookup returns CDR1 LNHDA and CDR2 SQIVND (reference sequence). This CDR3 is CASSPSGGASEAFF. DNA for the CDR3: TGTGCCAGTAGCCCAAGCGGGGGCGCATCTGAAGCTTTCTTT.

This clonotype was observed at least ten times. This chain uses TRBV4-1 with TRBJ2-1, with TRBD1 matching 8 bases. Germline V gene lookup returns CDR1 MGHRA and CDR2 YSYEKL. The CDR3 is 14 amino acids. The V and J ends lost 3 bases and 5 bases, in that order; junction bases with no gene match: 3. The CDR3 spells CASSQGQEHNEQFF. In DNA, the CDR3 is TGCGCCAGCAGCCAGGGACAGGAGCACAATGAGCAGTTCTTC.

This clonotype showed up many times. This sequence joins TRBV20-1 and TRBJ1-1; D ambiguous. Germline CDR1 DFQATT, CDR2 SNEGSKA (reference sequence). This CDR3 is 12 amino acids long. The germline V and J ends were trimmed by 3 bases and 3 bases, with 8 bases remaining between them. This chain's CDR3 is CSARSRDTEAFF. DNA of the CDR3: TGCAGTGCTAGGTCTAGGGACACTGAAGCTTTCTTT.

This clonotype was recorded at least ten times. The chain is built from TRBV11-2 and TRBJ2-5; D is uncertain. CDR3 length: 13 residues. The germline V and J ends were trimmed by 0 bases and 4 bases, with 6 bases remaining between them. CDR1 SGHAT and CDR2 FQNNGV come from the germline V gene. CDR3 bases: TGTGCCAGCAGCTTAGAAGCGTTAGAGACCCAGTACTTC. It is translated as CASSLEALETQYF.

The chain combines TRBV5-1 with TRBJ2-6; possibly TRBD2 for D (5 bases). V was cut by 0 bases and J by 0 bases, with 10 bases left in between. Per germline, CDR1 SGHRS and CDR2 YFSETQ. CDR3 length equals 17 residues. The CDR3 sequence: CASSLAEGSSGANVLTF. The CDR3 DNA sequence: TGCGCCAGCAGCTTGGCCGAGGGAAGCTCTGGGGCCAACGTCCTGACTTTC.

This clonotype occurred many times. The V and J genes are TRBV7-8 and TRBJ1-1; D remains unclear. V lost 5 bases, J lost 0 bases, and 19 bases lay in between. The CDR3 runs to 17 residues. CDR1 and CDR2 from the germline V gene are SGHVS and FQNEAQ. The CDR3 spells CASSPHEGGRLNTEAFF. CDR3 DNA: TGTGCCAGCAGCCCACATGAGGGAGGGCGACTGAACACTGAAGCTTTCTTT.

The chain employs TRBV5-5 and TRBJ1-1; 8 bases agree with TRBD1. Germline CDR1 and CDR2: SGHKS and YYEKEE (reference sequence). The CDR3 extends over 14 amino acids. The J segment lost 5 bases and the V segment lost 4 bases, leaving 7 bases of the junction unmatched. In DNA form, the CDR3 reads TGTGCCAGCAGCCACAGGGGGGGATTAACTGAAGCTTTCTTT. This sequence encodes CASSHRGGLTEAFF.

The CDR3 loop reads CASSAGTRDIDTQYF. The CDR3 DNA sequence: TGTGCCAGCAGCGCCGGGACTAGGGACATTGATACGCAGTATTTT. The chain recombines TRBV6-4 with TRBJ2-3; TRBD2 matches at 8 bases. Germline V gene data show CDR1 as MRHNA and CDR2 as SNTAGT. V lost 6 bases, J lost 6 bases, and 11 bases stayed unmatched. The CDR3 extends over 15 amino acids.

This clonotype is judged medium-sized. The rearrangement links TRBV28 to TRBJ1-2; no clear D gene. The germline V and J ends were trimmed by 6 bases and 2 bases, with 13 bases remaining between them. The CDR3 totals 14 residues. CDR1 is MDHEN and CDR2 is SYDVKM in the germline V gene. CDR3 protein: CASRPWTENYGYTF. The CDR3 nucleotides read TGTGCCAGCAGACCGTGGACTGAGAACTATGGCTACACCTTC.

In its sample, this clonotype was seen many times. The chain uses TRBV29-1 and TRBJ2-7, with TRBD1 as a possible D gene (5 bases). CDR3 size: 13 residues. V dropped 0 bases and J dropped 3 bases, with 9 bases sitting between them. Germline CDR1 is SQVTM and CDR2 is ANQGSEA. DNA for the CDR3: TGCAGCGTTGAAGATCCCGACAGCTACGAGCAGTACTTC. Translated, it gives CSVEDPDSYEQYF.

The table lists this clonotype with many counts. This rearrangement joins TRBV4-3 to TRBJ2-7; D possibly corresponds to TRBD2 (6 bases). The germline V gene has CDR1 LGHNA and CDR2 YSLEER. The V and J ends lost 1 base and 5 bases respectively, with 9 bases between them. The CDR3 covers 13 residues. As DNA, the CDR3 is TGCGCCAGCAGCCAAGTCGGGGGACACGAGCAGTACTTC. It is translated as CASSQVGGHEQYF.

This clonotype was detected ten times or more. This rearrangement joins TRBV7-9 to TRBJ2-7; 10 nucleotides agree with TRBD1. The CDR3 contains 15 residues. Germline V gene lookup returns CDR1 SEHNR and CDR2 FQNEAQ (reference sequence). V shed 2 bases, J shed 3 bases, and the junction held 4 bases outside the gene matches. The CDR3 reads CASSLPGQGVYEQYF. DNA for the CDR3: TGTGCCAGCAGCTTACCCGGACAGGGGGTCTACGAGCAGTACTTC.

This clonotype was seen only a few times. V usage is TRBV12-3 or TRBV12-4 and J usage is TRBJ1-5, with 7 nucleotides matching TRBD1. The ends lost 5 bases at V and 5 bases at J; junction bases unmatched: 6. This CDR3 is 14 amino acids long. This chain's CDR3 is CASSRQGRDQPQHF. As DNA, the CDR3 is TGTGCCAGCAGTCGACAGGGACGGGATCAGCCCCAGCATTTT.

The table lists this clonotype with many counts. This sequence joins TRBV5-5 and TRBJ1-1; possibly TRBD1 for D (6 bases). V was shortened by 0 bases and J by 10 bases, with 10 bases between the two germline ends. This CDR3 region has 12 residues. The V gene's germline CDR1 is SGHKS and CDR2 YYEKEE (reference sequence). CDR3 protein: CASSLAGEGAFF. The DNA of the CDR3 is TGTGCCAGCAGCTTGGCAGGGGAGGGAGCTTTCTTT.

Relative to its sample, this clonotype is medium-sized. The chain joins TRBV6-1 to TRBJ1-5, with D unclear. CDR1 and CDR2 from the germline V gene are MNHNS and SASEGT. The CDR3 contains 14 residues. V gave up 7 bases and J gave up 0 bases, with 10 bases separating them. CDR3 coding DNA: TGTGCCAGCAAGGGAATTAATAGCAATCAGCCCCAGCATTTT. Its protein is CASKGINSNQPQHF.

In this sample, this clonotype turned up many times. The chain employs TRBV19 and TRBJ1-1; tentative D call: TRBD1 (5 bases). This CDR3 comprises 17 residues. V lost 4 bases and J 0 bases, leaving 18 bases between the germline ends. Per germline, CDR1 LNHDA and CDR2 SQIVND (reference sequence). The CDR3: CASSNRPGGRMNTEAFF. The CDR3 bases are TGTGCCAGTAGTAACCGACCGGGGGGTCGGATGAACACTGAAGCTTTCTTT.

This chain joins TRBV5-6 and TRBJ1-3, with 7 bases matching TRBD1. Per the germline V gene, CDR1 is SGHDT and CDR2 is YYEEEE. With 5 bases clipped from V and 2 bases from J, the junction kept 4 bases outside the gene matches. The CDR3 covers 14 residues. This CDR3 reads CASRETGTGNTIYF. In DNA form, the CDR3 reads TGTGCCAGCAGGGAGACAGGGACTGGAAACACCATATATTTT.

The rearrangement links TRBV28 to TRBJ2-4; 12 nucleotides line up with TRBD2. V dropped 5 bases and J dropped 3; count of bases not matched to a gene: 8. CDR3 size: 17 residues. Germline assignment: CDR1 MDHEN and CDR2 SYDVKM. DNA for the CDR3: TGTGCCAGCAGTCTAGCGGGGGGGCCAGATGACAAAAACATTCAGTACTTC. It is translated as CASSLAGGPDDKNIQYF.

CDR3 in DNA: TGTGCCAGCAGTTACACTCGACTAGCGGGACGCACAGATACGCAGTATTTT. Encoded protein: CASSYTRLAGRTDTQYF. The rearrangement links TRBV6-5 to TRBJ2-3; TRBD2 matches at 11 bases. V gave up 2 bases and J gave up 1 base; unmatched junction bases: 5. The CDR3 is 17 residues long. Germline assignment: CDR1 MNHEY and CDR2 SVGAGI.

The chain recombines TRBV28 with TRBJ1-5; 12 bases agree with TRBD1. Germline V gene data show CDR1 as MDHEN and CDR2 as SYDVKM. This CDR3 has 18 residues. J lost 0 bases, V lost 9 bases, and 12 bases had no gene match. CDR3 bases: TGTGCCAGTCTTCCACCGGGACAGGGGGCCTATAGCAATCAGCCCCAGCATTTT. Amino acid sequence: CASLPPGQGAYSNQPQHF.

This clonotype was detected only a few times. The chain couples TRBV4-2 to TRBJ1-2, with 7 bases identical to TRBD1. Germline lookup yields CDR1 LGHNA and CDR2 YNFKEQ. After removal of 1 base from V and 5 bases from J, the junction contained 4 bases not matched to a gene. CDR3 length: 14 amino acids. The CDR3 reads CASSQGQGSYGYTF. CDR3 nucleotides: TGTGCCAGCAGCCAAGGACAGGGATCATATGGCTACACCTTC.

In this sample, this clonotype turned up many times. The genes are TRBV29-1 and TRBJ1-5, with 7 bases lining up with TRBD1. Trimming took 6 bases from V and 3 from J; bases not matched to a gene: 5. The germline CDR1 and CDR2 sequences are SQVTM and ANQGSEA. The CDR3 has 13 residues. CDR3 DNA: TGCAGCGTACAGGGACAGCCCAATCAGCCCCAGCATTTT. Translation gives CSVQGQPNQPQHF.

This clonotype was seen more than once but under ten times. The CDR3 sequence: CASSQDTKFEQFF. CDR3 DNA sequence: TGCGCCAGCAGCCAAGATACCAAATTTGAGCAGTTCTTC. The chain links TRBV4-3 to TRBJ2-1; the D is unclear. Per the germline V gene, CDR1 is LGHNA and CDR2 is YSLEER. The CDR3 spans 13 residues. V was trimmed by 0 bases and J by 9 bases, leaving 9 bases between them.

This clonotype has at least ten counts. The chain is built from TRBV18 and TRBJ1-6, with D possibly being TRBD1 (6 bases). The CDR3 is made up of 13 amino acids. Trimming took 9 bases from V and 7 from J, leaving 13 bases between them. From germline, CDR1 is KGHSH and CDR2 LQKENI. The CDR3 sequence is CASVEDRNSPLHF. The CDR3 bases are TGTGCCAGTGTAGAGGACAGAAATTCACCCCTCCACTTT.